This T cell receptor (beta chain) appears in the sequencing data of a study of shared clonotypes between healthy human individuals. Study outcomes and limitations: The study generally estimated greater richness for naive than memory subsets. Non-shared clonotypes showed lower generation probabilities than clonotypes common to all four donors.

A deep-level run was used for the assay. Profiling relied on immunoSEQ multiplex PCR, and the TCRdb table lists in-frame clones only, not all of them. The sample has a few hundred thousand clones, 60% to 80% seen once. About this clone: Its antigen is undetermined.

This receptor was obtained from a young man in good health. Sequencing was done on a sample of memory CD4+ T cells sorted from blood. Indicated subset: CD45RA-negative fraction.

Here the CDR3 DNA reads TGTGCCAGCAGTGAAAGGGAGACCCAGTACTTC. It specifies CASSERETQYF. The chain couples TRBV6-1 to TRBJ2-5; D remains ambiguous. The CDR3 has 11 residues. Germline values: CDR1 MNHNS, CDR2 SASEGT. Trimming took off 2 bases at V and 5 bases at J, with 3 bases between the two ends.